This record looks at one TCR beta chain sequence and its context. Its antigen is as yet unknown. This sample was taken from a study of cytomegalovirus exposure and HLA in healthy donors. Broader study findings: Most TCR beta V segments were productive about 90% or about 30% of the time in an earlier analysis.

PCR primers comprised 60 Vbeta and 13 Jbeta primers. The method was immunoSEQ multiplex PCR; TCRdb's version includes in-frame clones alone and lacks a portion of them. The sample records some 110,000 clones, roughly four fifths being singletons. The source is a woman in her forties or fifties in good health and CMV-seropositive. The source material was PBMCs.

CDR3 sequence (DNA): TGTGCCAGCAGCTCACGGACAGGCGGGGAGGCCTACGAGCAGTACTTC. Translating gives CASSSRTGGEAYEQYF. The chain uses TRBV5-5 and TRBJ2-7, with a weak D call TRBD1 (7 bases). The germline gives CDR1 SGHKS, CDR2 YYEKEE (reference sequence). Trimming took off 3 bases at V and 2 bases at J, with 18 bases between the two ends. The CDR3 is 16 amino acids. Full variable domain (rest looked up from reference TRBV5-5 and TRBJ2-7): DAGVTQSPTHLIKTRGQQVTLRCSPISGHKSVSWYQQVLGQGPQFIFQYYEKEERGRGNFPDRFSARQFPNYSSELNVNALLLGDSALYLCASSSRTGGEAYEQYFGPGTRLTVT.